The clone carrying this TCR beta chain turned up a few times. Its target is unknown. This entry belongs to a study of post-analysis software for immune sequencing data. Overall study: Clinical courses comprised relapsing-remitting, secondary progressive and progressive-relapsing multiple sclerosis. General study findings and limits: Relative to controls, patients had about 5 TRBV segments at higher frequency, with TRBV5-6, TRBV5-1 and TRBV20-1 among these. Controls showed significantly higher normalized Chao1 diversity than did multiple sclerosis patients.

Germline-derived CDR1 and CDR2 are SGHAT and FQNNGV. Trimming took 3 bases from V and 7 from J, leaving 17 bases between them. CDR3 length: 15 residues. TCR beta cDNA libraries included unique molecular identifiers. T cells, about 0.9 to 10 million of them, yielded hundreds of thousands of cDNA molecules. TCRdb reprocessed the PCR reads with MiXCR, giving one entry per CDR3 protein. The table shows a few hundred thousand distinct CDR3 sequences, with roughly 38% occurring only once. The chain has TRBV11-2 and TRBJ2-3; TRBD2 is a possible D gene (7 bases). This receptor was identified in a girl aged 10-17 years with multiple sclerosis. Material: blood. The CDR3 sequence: CASSFAAGALHTQYF. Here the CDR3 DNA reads TGTGCCAGCAGCTTCGCCGCGGGGGCCCTCCATACGCAGTATTTT. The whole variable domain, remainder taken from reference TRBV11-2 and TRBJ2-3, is EAGVAQSPRYKIIEKRQSVAFWCNPISGHATLYWYQQILGQGPKLLIQFQNNGVVDDSQLPKDRFSAERLKGVDSTLKIQPAKLEDSAVYLCASSFAAGALHTQYFGPGTRLTVL.